The 27 T cell receptor beta chains below were found in one sample sequenced in a study of cytomegalovirus exposure and HLA in healthy donors. Amplification used 60 Vbeta primers and 13 Jbeta primers. Profiled with immunoSEQ multiplex PCR; TCRdb holds only in-frame clones, not every one. The table records under 200,000 clones, 65% to 85% of them present only once. The sequenced sample was PBMCs. Every receptor here comes from a woman aged 25 to 39 in good health and CMV-seropositive.

The genes are TRBV23-1 and TRBJ2-5, with 7 bases aligning to TRBD2. TRBV23-1 is classed as an ORF, of uncertain function. Trimming removed 1 base from V and 3 bases from J; junction bases left unmatched: 11. This CDR3 contains 17 residues. The CDR3 region is CASSQFVAGVGKETQYF. DNA for the CDR3: TGCGCCAGCAGTCAATTTGTGGCGGGAGTGGGTAAAGAGACCCAGTACTTC.

The V and J genes are TRBV5-1 and TRBJ2-7, with 7 bases lining up with TRBD2. This CDR3 spans 14 amino acids. Looked up from germline, CDR1 is SGHRS and CDR2 is YFSETQ. Trimming at V came to 4 bases and at J to 5 bases, leaving 9 bases not matched to a gene. The chain's CDR3 is CASSLGLVVHEQYF. CDR3 nucleotide sequence: TGCGCCAGCAGCCTCGGACTAGTCGTCCACGAGCAGTACTTC.

The CDR3 here is CASDREEEAFF. In DNA form, the CDR3 reads TGTGCCAGCGACAGGGAGGAAGAAGCTTTCTTT. The chain couples TRBV2 to TRBJ1-1; 7 positions match TRBD1. Germline trimming cut 8 bases from V and 8 bases from J; bases unmatched to any gene: 5. In germline, CDR1 is SNHLY, CDR2 FYNNEI. This CDR3 contains 11 residues.

The genes are TRBV5-4 and TRBJ2-3; 8 nucleotides match TRBD2. V was pared by 4 bases and J by 1 base, with 20 bases of the junction left unmatched. The germline CDR1 and CDR2 sequences are SGHNT and YYREEE (reference sequence). The CDR3 consists of 20 residues. For the CDR3, the DNA is TGTGCCAGCAGCCAGCCCTCGACAGGCGGGACTAGTCGGGGCACAGATACGCAGTATTTT. It specifies CASSQPSTGGTSRGTDTQYF.

The chain uses TRBV9 and TRBJ2-1; D not certain. Germline-derived CDR1 and CDR2 are SGDLS and YYNGEE. The CDR3 extends over 14 amino acids. Trimming removed 0 bases from V and 4 bases from J, with 8 bases in between. The CDR3 coding sequence is TGTGCCAGCAGCGTAGTGAACCGGTACAATGAGCAGTTCTTC. The encoded protein is CASSVVNRYNEQFF.

The rearrangement joins TRBV5-1 to TRBJ2-1; D is unclear. This CDR3 has 13 amino acids. Germline V CDR1 and CDR2: SGHRS, YFSETQ. V lost 0 bases and J lost 8, with 9 bases in between. The CDR3 is CASSLAVVDEQFF. The DNA of the CDR3 is TGCGCCAGCAGCTTGGCTGTAGTCGATGAGCAGTTCTTC.

V and J are TRBV6-6 and TRBJ2-6, with D possibly being TRBD2 (5 bases). Germline CDR1 reads MNHNY; CDR2 reads SVGAGI (reference sequence). CDR3 size: 15 residues. V lost 6 bases to trimming and J lost 0 bases, with 9 bases between them. Here the CDR3 DNA reads TGTGCCAGCAGACTAAGCGGCTCTGGGGCCAACGTCCTGACTTTC. This translates into CASRLSGSGANVLTF.

This chain uses TRBV5-1 with TRBJ2-7; D unclear. CDR3 length equals 13 residues. Trimming left V 1 base short and J 0 bases short, with 5 bases between. Germline V gene lookup returns CDR1 SGHRS and CDR2 YFSETQ. The CDR3 loop reads CASSLQASYEQYF. DNA of the CDR3: TGCGCCAGCAGCTTGCAGGCCTCCTACGAGCAGTACTTC.

The rearrangement joins TRBV5-1 to TRBJ1-3; D remains ambiguous. Per germline, CDR1 SGHRS and CDR2 YFSETQ. The CDR3 totals 14 residues. V was shortened by 2 bases and J by 0 bases, with 6 bases between the two germline ends. The CDR3, as DNA: TGCGCCAGCAGCTTCGCAGACTCTGGAAACACCATATATTTT. Protein: CASSFADSGNTIYF.

This clone appeared a single time. The V call is TRBV6-1, the J call TRBJ1-6; TRBD1 matches at 9 bases. The CDR3 is 15 residues long. Per germline, CDR1 MNHNS and CDR2 SASEGT. V lost 4 bases and J lost 10; bases outside the gene matches: 8. CDR3 sequence: CASSAGTGLRSPLHF. As DNA, the CDR3 is TGTGCCAGCAGTGCCGGGACAGGGCTGAGGTCACCCCTCCACTTT.

The rearrangement joins TRBV7-9 to TRBJ2-5; TRBD1 aligns across 7 bases. This CDR3 spans 15 amino acids. V was clipped by 5 bases and J by 2 bases; unmatched bases: 8. Germline lookup yields CDR1 SEHNR and CDR2 FQNEAQ (reference sequence). The CDR3 region has the DNA TGTGCCAGCAGCCACCGGACAGGATCTCAAGAGACCCAGTACTTC. Encoded protein: CASSHRTGSQETQYF.

J is TRBJ2-7 and V is TRBV7-6; maybe TRBD2 (7 bases). Trimming pared 5 bases from V and 5 bases from J, leaving 13 bases between. There are 13 residues in the CDR3. Looked up from germline, CDR1 is SGHVS and CDR2 is FNYEAQ. The CDR3 region has the DNA TGTGCCAGCAGCACCAGGGGAGGGGACGAGCAGTACTTC. Protein product: CASSTRGGDEQYF. Full variable domain (remainder filled in from reference TRBV7-6 and TRBJ2-7): GAGVSQSPRYKVTKRGQDVALRCDPISGHVSLYWYRQALGQGPEFLTYFNYEAQQDKSGLPNDRFSAERPEGSISTLTIQRTEQRDSAMYRCASSTRGGDEQYFGPGTRLTVT.

This clone came up a few times. The rearrangement joins TRBV7-9 to TRBJ2-7; tentative D call: TRBD2 (5 bases). The CDR3 has 14 amino acids. Per germline, CDR1 SEHNR and CDR2 FQNEAQ (reference sequence). The V and J ends lost 2 bases and 2 bases respectively, with 10 bases between them. The CDR3 DNA sequence: TGTGCCAGCAGCTTATCGGGATTAACCTACGAGCAGTACTTC. Translating gives CASSLSGLTYEQYF.

V is TRBV4-1 and J is TRBJ1-3; D remains ambiguous. Germline-derived CDR1 and CDR2 are MGHRA and YSYEKL. The CDR3 has 15 residues. Deletions cut 2 bases from V and 1 base from J, with 9 bases between. CDR3 amino acids: CASSQSTQSGNTIYF. The CDR3 DNA reads TGCGCCAGCAGCCAATCAACACAGTCTGGAAACACCATATATTTT.

CDR3 loop: CASRPFGQGYYEQYF. DNA for the CDR3: TGCGCCAGCAGACCCTTCGGACAGGGTTACTACGAGCAGTACTTC. V and J are TRBV5-1 and TRBJ2-7, with 8 bases identical to TRBD1. The CDR3 consists of 15 residues. Germline CDR1 is SGHRS and CDR2 is YFSETQ. V shed 5 bases and J 3 bases; nucleotides not matched to a gene: 10.

Of note for this clone: The junction and the germline gene differ at one end; a read error may be behind it. The rearrangement links TRBV7-7 to TRBJ2-5; the D gene is possibly TRBD2 (5 bases). The germline CDR1 and CDR2 sequences are SSHAT and FNYEAQ (reference sequence). This CDR3 is built from 15 residues. CDR3 region: CASSVIGEGRETQYF. DNA of the CDR3: TGTGCTAGCAGCGTAATCGGTGAGGGCAGGGAGACCCAGTACTTC.

The chain uses TRBV7-3 and TRBJ1-2; no definite D call. Trimming shortened V by 0 bases and J by 8 bases, and 16 bases separated the two germline ends. This CDR3 is built from 15 residues. Germline lookup yields CDR1 SGHTA and CDR2 FQGTGA. CDR3: CASSLTPVIYGGYTF. The DNA of the CDR3 is TGTGCCAGCAGCTTAACCCCAGTTATATACGGGGGCTACACCTTC. The full variable domain, rest sourced from reference TRBV7-3 and TRBJ1-2, is GAGVSQTPSNKVTEKGKYVELRCDPISGHTALYWYRQSLGQGPEFLIYFQGTGAADDSGLPNDRFFAVRPEGSVSTLKIQRTERGDSAVYLCASSLTPVIYGGYTFGSGTRLTVV.

V gene TRBV5-6 combines with J gene TRBJ2-2; maybe TRBD2 (6 bases). Trimming removed 6 bases at V and 0 bases at J, with 21 bases between. The CDR3 sequence is 18 residues long. Looked up from germline, CDR1 is SGHDT and CDR2 is YYEEEE. Written as DNA, the CDR3 is TGTGCCAGCATCCCAAAAGGGAGGCGGGGAGCGAACACCGGGGAGCTGTTTTTT. Protein product: CASIPKGRRGANTGELFF.

The chain joins TRBV5-1 to TRBJ2-2; 10 nucleotides align to TRBD2. CDR1 and CDR2 from the germline V gene are SGHRS and YFSETQ. Germline trimming cut 3 bases from V and 0 bases from J; bases unmatched to any gene: 8. The CDR3 has 18 residues. CDR3 protein: CASSSNLAGGTNTGELFF. CDR3 in DNA: TGCGCCAGCAGCTCAAATTTAGCGGGAGGAACGAACACCGGGGAGCTGTTTTTT.

This chain connects TRBV28 to TRBJ1-3; D remains ambiguous. The germline V gene has CDR1 MDHEN and CDR2 SYDVKM. The length of the CDR3 is 12 residues. Between the trimmed V and J ends, which lost 6 bases and 2 bases, there was a span of 5 bases. CDR3 DNA: TGTGCCAGCAGGTCTACTGGAAACACCATATATTTT. Encoded protein: CASRSTGNTIYF. Variable domain in full (rest from reference TRBV28 and TRBJ1-3): DVKVTQSSRYLVKRTGEKVFLECVQDMDHENMFWYRQDPGLGLRLIYFSYDVKMKEKGDIPEGYSVSREKKERFSLILESASTNQTSMYLCASRSTGNTIYFGEGSWLTVV.

The rearrangement links TRBV9 to TRBJ1-2; 7 positions agree with TRBD1. Germline loops: CDR1 SGDLS, CDR2 YYNGEE. V trimming: 3 bases; J trimming: 8 bases; junction bases outside the gene matches: 13. This CDR3 region has 15 residues. The CDR3 DNA reads TGTGCCAGCAGCGGTACAGGGGACCCCTCATTGGGCTACACCTTC. Protein sequence: CASSGTGDPSLGYTF. The variable domain in full, completed from reference TRBV9 and TRBJ1-2, reads DSGVTQTPKHLITATGQRVTLRCSPRSGDLSVYWYQQSLDQGLQFLIQYYNGEERAKGNILERFSAQQFPDLHSELNLSSLELGDSALYFCASSGTGDPSLGYTFGSGTRLTVV.

Points on this clone: A junction end diverges from the germline sequence, so it may reflect a read error. This chain connects TRBV7-9 to TRBJ2-2; D call uncertain. The CDR3 is 12 residues long. Germline-derived CDR1 and CDR2 are SEHNR and FQNEAQ (reference sequence). CDR3 in amino acids: CSSSLAVGELFF. CDR3 coding DNA: TGTTCCAGCAGCTTAGCCGTCGGGGAGCTGTTTTTT.

This chain joins TRBV7-2 and TRBJ1-6; D possibly corresponds to TRBD1 (5 bases). V gave up 8 bases and J gave up 0 bases, with 8 bases separating them. CDR1 is SGHTA, CDR2 FQGNSA, per germline. CDR3 size: 14 residues. The DNA of the CDR3 is TGTGCCAGCCTGCAGGGCTCCTATAATTCACCCCTCCACTTT. Protein sequence: CASLQGSYNSPLHF.

J is TRBJ2-7 and V is TRBV27; tentative D call: TRBD1 (6 bases). Germline CDR1 MNHEY, CDR2 SMNVEV (reference sequence). V was trimmed by 8 bases and J by 4 bases, leaving 21 bases between them. This CDR3 has 15 amino acids. The CDR3, as DNA: TGTGCCAGCTGCGACTCAGGGGCCCCCTTTTACGAGCAGTACTTC. This sequence encodes CASCDSGAPFYEQYF.

This rearrangement joins TRBV25-1 to TRBJ2-7; D may be TRBD1 (6 bases). Germline assignment: CDR1 MGHDK and CDR2 SYGVNS. The CDR3 extends over 16 amino acids. V was trimmed by 3 bases and J by 3 bases, leaving 18 bases between them. The CDR3 nucleotides are TGTGCCAGCAGTGACGGGGACACCGGGACCCGCTACGAGCAGTACTTC. Translation: CASSDGDTGTRYEQYF.

This chain uses TRBV28 with TRBJ2-2, with D tentatively TRBD1 (5 bases). Germline V gene lookup returns CDR1 MDHEN and CDR2 SYDVKM. Trimming removed 2 bases at V and 5 bases at J, with 9 bases between. This CDR3 spans 14 amino acids. The CDR3 nucleotides are TGTGCCAGCAGTTTACAGGGAATTACCGGGGAGCTGTTTTTT. Its translation is CASSLQGITGELFF.

This sequence joins TRBV11-2 and TRBJ2-7, with 8 bases lining up with TRBD1. The J segment lost 5 bases and the V segment lost 3 bases, leaving 9 bases of the junction unmatched. This CDR3 spans 15 amino acids. The V gene's germline CDR1 is SGHAT and CDR2 FQNNGV. The CDR3 DNA reads TGTGCCAGCAGCTTGATCCGACAGGGGAGTAACGAGCAGTACTTC. It encodes CASSLIRQGSNEQYF.